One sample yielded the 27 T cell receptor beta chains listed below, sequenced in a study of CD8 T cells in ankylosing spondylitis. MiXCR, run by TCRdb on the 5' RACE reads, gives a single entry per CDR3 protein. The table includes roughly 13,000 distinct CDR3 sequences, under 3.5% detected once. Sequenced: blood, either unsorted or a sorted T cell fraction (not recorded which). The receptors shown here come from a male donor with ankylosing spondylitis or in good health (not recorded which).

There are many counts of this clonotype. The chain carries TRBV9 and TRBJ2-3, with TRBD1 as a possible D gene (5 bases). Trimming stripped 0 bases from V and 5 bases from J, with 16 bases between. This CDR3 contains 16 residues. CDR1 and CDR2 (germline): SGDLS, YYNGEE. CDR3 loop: CASSVERGRFGDTQYF. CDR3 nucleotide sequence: TGTGCCAGCAGCGTAGAAAGGGGAAGGTTTGGAGATACGCAGTATTTT.

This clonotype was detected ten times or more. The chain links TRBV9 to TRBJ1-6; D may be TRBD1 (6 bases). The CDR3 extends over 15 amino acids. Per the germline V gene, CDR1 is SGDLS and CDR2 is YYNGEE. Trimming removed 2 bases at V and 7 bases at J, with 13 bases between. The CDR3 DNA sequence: TGTGCCAGCAGCGTCGCCCGGACAGTGAATTCACCCCTCCACTTT. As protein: CASSVARTVNSPLHF.

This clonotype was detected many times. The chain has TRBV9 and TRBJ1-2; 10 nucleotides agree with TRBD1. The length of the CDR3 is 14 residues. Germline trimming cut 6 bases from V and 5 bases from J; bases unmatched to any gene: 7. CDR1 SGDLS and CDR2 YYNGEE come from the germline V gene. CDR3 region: CASTRTGGMYGYTF. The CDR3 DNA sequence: TGTGCCAGCACCCGGACAGGGGGGATGTATGGCTACACCTTC.

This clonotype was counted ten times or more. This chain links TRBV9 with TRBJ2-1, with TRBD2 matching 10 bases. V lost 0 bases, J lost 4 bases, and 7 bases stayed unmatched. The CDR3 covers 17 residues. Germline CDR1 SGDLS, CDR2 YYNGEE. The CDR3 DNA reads TGTGCCAGCAGCGTAGATGTAGCGGGGGGCTCGTACAATGAGCAGTTCTTC. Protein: CASSVDVAGGSYNEQFF.

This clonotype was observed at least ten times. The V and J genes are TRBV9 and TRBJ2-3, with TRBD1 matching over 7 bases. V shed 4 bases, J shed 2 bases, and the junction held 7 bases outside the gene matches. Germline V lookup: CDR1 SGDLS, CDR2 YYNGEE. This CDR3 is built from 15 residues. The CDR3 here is CASSPKGQITDTQYF. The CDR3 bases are TGTGCCAGCAGCCCTAAGGGACAGATCACAGATACGCAGTATTTT.

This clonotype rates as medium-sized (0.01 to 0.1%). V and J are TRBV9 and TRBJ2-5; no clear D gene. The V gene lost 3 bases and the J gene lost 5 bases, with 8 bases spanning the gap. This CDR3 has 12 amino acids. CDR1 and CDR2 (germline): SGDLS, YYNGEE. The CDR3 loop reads CASSALGETQYF. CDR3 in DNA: TGTGCCAGCAGCGCCCTCGGGGAGACCCAGTACTTC. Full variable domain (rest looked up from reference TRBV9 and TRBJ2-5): DSGVTQTPKHLITATGQRVTLRCSPRSGDLSVYWYQQSLDQGLQFLIQYYNGEERAKGNILERFSAQQFPDLHSELNLSSLELGDSALYFCASSALGETQYFGPGTRLLVL.

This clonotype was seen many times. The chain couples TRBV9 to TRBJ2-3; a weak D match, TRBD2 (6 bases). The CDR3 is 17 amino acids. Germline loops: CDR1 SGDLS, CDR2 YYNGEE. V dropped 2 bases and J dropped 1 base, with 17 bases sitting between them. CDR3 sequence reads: CASSVHPTASGTDTQYF. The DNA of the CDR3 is TGTGCCAGCAGCGTCCATCCCACTGCTAGCGGCACAGATACGCAGTATTTT.

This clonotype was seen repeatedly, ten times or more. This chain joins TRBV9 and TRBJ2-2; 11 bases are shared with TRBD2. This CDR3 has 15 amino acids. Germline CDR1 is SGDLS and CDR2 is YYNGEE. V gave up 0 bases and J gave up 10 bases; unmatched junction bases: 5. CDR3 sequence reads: CASSVGTSGSSELFF. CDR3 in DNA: TGTGCCAGCAGCGTAGGTACTAGCGGGAGTTCGGAGCTGTTTTTT.

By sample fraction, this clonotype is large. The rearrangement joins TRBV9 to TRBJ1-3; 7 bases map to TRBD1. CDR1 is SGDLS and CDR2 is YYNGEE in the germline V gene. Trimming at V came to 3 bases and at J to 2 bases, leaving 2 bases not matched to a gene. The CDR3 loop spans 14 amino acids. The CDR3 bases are TGTGCCAGCAGCGCCGGGACAGCTGGAAACACCATATATTTT. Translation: CASSAGTAGNTIYF.

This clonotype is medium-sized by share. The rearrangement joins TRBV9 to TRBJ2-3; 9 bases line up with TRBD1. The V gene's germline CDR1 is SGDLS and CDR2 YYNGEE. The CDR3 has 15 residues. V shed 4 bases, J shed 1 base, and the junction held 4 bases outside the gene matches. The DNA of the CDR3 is TGTGCCAGCAGCCCTCGGACAGGGGGCACAGATACGCAGTATTTT. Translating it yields CASSPRTGGTDTQYF.

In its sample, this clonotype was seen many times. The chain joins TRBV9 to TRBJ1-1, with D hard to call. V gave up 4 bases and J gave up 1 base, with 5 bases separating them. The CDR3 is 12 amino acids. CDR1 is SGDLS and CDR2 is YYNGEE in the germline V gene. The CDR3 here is CASSRENTEAFF. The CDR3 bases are TGTGCCAGCAGCAGGGAGAACACTGAAGCTTTCTTT.

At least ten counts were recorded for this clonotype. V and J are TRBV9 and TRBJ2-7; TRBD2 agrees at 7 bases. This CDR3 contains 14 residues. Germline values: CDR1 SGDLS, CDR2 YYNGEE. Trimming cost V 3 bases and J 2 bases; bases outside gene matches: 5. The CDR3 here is CASSGTSSPYEQYF. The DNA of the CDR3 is TGTGCCAGCAGCGGGACTAGTTCTCCCTACGAGCAGTACTTC.

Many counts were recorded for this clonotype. CDR3 protein: CASSVALGQGADTQYF. CDR3 sequence (DNA): TGTGCCAGCAGCGTAGCCCTCGGACAGGGGGCAGATACGCAGTATTTT. The V gene is TRBV9, the J gene TRBJ2-3, with TRBD1 matching 10 bases. The CDR3 is 16 amino acids. Germline assignment: CDR1 SGDLS and CDR2 YYNGEE. V dropped 0 bases and J dropped 4; count of bases not matched to a gene: 5. The full variable domain, rest sourced from reference TRBV9 and TRBJ2-3, is DSGVTQTPKHLITATGQRVTLRCSPRSGDLSVYWYQQSLDQGLQFLIQYYNGEERAKGNILERFSAQQFPDLHSELNLSSLELGDSALYFCASSVALGQGADTQYFGPGTRLTVL.

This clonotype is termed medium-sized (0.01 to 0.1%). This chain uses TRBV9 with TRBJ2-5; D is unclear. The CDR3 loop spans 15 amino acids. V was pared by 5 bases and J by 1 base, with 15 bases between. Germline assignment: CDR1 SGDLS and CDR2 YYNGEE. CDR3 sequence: CASSPLSAIQETQYF. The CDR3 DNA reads TGTGCCAGCAGTCCTTTATCCGCCATCCAAGAGACCCAGTACTTC. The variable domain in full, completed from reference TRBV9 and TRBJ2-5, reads DSGVTQTPKHLITATGQRVTLRCSPRSGDLSVYWYQQSLDQGLQFLIQYYNGEERAKGNILERFSAQQFPDLHSELNLSSLELGDSALYFCASSPLSAIQETQYFGPGTRLLVL.

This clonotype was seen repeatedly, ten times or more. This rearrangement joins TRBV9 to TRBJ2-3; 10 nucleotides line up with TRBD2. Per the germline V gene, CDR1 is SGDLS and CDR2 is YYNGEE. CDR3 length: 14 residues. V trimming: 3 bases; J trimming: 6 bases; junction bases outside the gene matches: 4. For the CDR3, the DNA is TGTGCCAGCAGCGAGCGGGGGGGCCGGGATACGCAGTATTTT. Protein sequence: CASSERGGRDTQYF.

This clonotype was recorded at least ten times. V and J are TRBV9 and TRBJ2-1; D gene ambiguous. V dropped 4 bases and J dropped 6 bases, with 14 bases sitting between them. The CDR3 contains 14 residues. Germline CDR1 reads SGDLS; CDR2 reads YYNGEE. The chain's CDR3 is CASSPRGQCNEQFF. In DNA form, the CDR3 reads TGTGCCAGCAGCCCCAGAGGTCAGTGCAATGAGCAGTTCTTC.

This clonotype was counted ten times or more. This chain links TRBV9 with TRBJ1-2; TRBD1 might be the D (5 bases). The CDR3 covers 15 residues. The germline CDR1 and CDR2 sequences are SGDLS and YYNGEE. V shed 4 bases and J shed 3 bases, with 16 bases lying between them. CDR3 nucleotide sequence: TGTGCCAGCAGCCTTGGGGGGTCAGGAGACTATGGCTACACCTTC. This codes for CASSLGGSGDYGYTF. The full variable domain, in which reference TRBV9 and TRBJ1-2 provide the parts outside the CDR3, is DSGVTQTPKHLITATGQRVTLRCSPRSGDLSVYWYQQSLDQGLQFLIQYYNGEERAKGNILERFSAQQFPDLHSELNLSSLELGDSALYFCASSLGGSGDYGYTFGSGTRLTVV.

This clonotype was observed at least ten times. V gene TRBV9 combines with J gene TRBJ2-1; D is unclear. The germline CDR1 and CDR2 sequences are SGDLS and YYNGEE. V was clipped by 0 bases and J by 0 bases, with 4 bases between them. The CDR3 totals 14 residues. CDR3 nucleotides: TGTGCCAGCAGCGTAGCGGACTCCTACAATGAGCAGTTCTTC. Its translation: CASSVADSYNEQFF.

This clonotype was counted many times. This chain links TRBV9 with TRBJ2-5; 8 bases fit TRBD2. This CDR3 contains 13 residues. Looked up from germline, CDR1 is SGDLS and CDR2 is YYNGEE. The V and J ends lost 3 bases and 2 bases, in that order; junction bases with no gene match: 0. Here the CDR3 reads CASSERGQETQYF. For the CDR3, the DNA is TGTGCCAGCAGCGAGCGGGGGCAAGAGACCCAGTACTTC.

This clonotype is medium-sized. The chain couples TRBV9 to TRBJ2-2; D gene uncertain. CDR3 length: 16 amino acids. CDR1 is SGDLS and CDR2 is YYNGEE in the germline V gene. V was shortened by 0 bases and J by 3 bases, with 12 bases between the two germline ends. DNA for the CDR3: TGTGCCAGCAGCGTAGTTTGGGCTCGGGACACCGGGGAGCTGTTTTTT. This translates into CASSVVWARDTGELFF.

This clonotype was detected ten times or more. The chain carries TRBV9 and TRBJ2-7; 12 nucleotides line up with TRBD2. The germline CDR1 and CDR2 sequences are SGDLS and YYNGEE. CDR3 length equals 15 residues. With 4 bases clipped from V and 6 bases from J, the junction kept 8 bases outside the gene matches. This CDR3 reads CASSPSTSGSSEQYF. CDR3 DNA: TGTGCCAGCAGCCCTTCGACTAGCGGGAGCAGCGAGCAGTACTTC.

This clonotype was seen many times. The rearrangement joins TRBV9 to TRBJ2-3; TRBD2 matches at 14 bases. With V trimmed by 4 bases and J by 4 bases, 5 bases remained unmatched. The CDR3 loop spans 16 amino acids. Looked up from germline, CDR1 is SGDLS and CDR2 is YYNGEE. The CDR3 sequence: CASSSRLAGGADTQYF. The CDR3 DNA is TGTGCCAGCAGCTCCAGACTAGCGGGAGGGGCAGATACGCAGTATTTT. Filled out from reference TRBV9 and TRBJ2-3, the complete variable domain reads DSGVTQTPKHLITATGQRVTLRCSPRSGDLSVYWYQQSLDQGLQFLIQYYNGEERAKGNILERFSAQQFPDLHSELNLSSLELGDSALYFCASSSRLAGGADTQYFGPGTRLTVL.

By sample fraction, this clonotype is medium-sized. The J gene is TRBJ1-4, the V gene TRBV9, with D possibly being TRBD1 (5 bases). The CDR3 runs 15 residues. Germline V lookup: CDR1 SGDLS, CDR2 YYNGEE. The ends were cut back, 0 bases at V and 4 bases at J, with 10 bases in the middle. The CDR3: CASSVGGRGNEKLFF. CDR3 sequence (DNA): TGTGCCAGCAGCGTAGGAGGAAGGGGTAATGAAAAACTGTTTTTT.

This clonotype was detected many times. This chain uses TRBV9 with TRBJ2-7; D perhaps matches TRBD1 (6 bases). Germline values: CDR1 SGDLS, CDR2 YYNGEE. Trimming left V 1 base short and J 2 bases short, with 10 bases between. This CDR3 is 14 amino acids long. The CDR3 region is CASSVMDSPYEQYF. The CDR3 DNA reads TGTGCCAGCAGCGTAATGGACAGTCCCTACGAGCAGTACTTC.

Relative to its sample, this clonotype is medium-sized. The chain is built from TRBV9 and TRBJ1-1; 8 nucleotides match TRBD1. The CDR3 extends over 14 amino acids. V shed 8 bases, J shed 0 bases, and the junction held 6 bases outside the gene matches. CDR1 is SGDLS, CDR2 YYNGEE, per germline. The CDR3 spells CASSWTGMNTEAFF. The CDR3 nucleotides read TGTGCCAGTTCCTGGACAGGGATGAACACTGAAGCTTTCTTT.

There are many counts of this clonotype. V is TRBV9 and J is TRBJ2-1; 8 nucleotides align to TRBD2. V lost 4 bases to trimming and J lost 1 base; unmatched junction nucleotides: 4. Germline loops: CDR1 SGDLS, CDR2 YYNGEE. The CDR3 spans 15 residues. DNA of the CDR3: TGTGCCAGCAGCCCCCCGGGGGGGTCCTACAATGAGCAGTTCTTC. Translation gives CASSPPGGSYNEQFF.

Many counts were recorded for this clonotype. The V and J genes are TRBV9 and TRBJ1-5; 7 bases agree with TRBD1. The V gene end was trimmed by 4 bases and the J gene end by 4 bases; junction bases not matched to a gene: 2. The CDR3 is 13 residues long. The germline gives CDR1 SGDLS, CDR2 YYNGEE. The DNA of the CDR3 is TGTGCCAGCAGCACAGGGGAAAATCAGCCCCAGCATTTT. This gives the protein CASSTGENQPQHF.